These 5 T cell receptor beta chains share one sample of origin, sequenced in a study of T-cell reconstitution after alpha-beta-depleted transplantation in children. The TCRbeta library incorporated unique molecular identifiers. TCRdb re-derived calls from the PCR reads in MiXCR, one entry per CDR3 protein. The profile covers about 420,000 distinct CDR3 sequences, with under 20% appearing a single time and 25% to 30% taken by the ten largest. Specimen: PBMCs, mostly from graft donor cells, collected 360 days after TCRalphabeta/CD19-depleted stem cell transplant. The origin of the receptors is a boy in the first two years of life who had a stem cell transplant for Wiskott-Aldrich syndrome, so the T cells may come from the graft donor.

A few counts support this clonotype. V is TRBV4-1 and J is TRBJ2-2; 9 nucleotides align to TRBD2. Germline values: CDR1 MGHRA, CDR2 YSYEKL. The V segment lost 5 bases and the J segment 3 bases; nucleotides outside the gene matches: 13. The CDR3 totals 18 residues. This CDR3 is CASSSGIGAGGYTGELFF. CDR3 nucleotides: TGCGCCAGCAGCTCAGGGATTGGAGCGGGGGGTTACACCGGGGAGCTGTTTTTT.

This clonotype appeared a few times. This chain connects TRBV18 to TRBJ1-1; no definite D call. V was shortened by 3 bases and J by 7 bases, with 30 bases between the two germline ends. Germline lookup yields CDR1 KGHSH and CDR2 LQKENI. This CDR3 region has 19 residues. The CDR3 nucleotides read TGTGCCAGCTCACCTATCGCATGGACTTCTCGCAGAAGGTCACTTGAAGCTTTCTTT. It translates to CASSPIAWTSRRRSLEAFF.

This clonotype has a handful of counts. The rearrangement joins TRBV15 to TRBJ2-1; 10 bases agree with TRBD2. Germline V gene sequence: CDR1 LNHNV, CDR2 YYDKDF (reference sequence). The CDR3 sequence is 18 residues long. J was trimmed by 7 bases and V by 5 bases; bases with no gene match: 17. CDR3 nucleotide sequence: TGTGCCACCAGCTCCCCCTTTTTAAGCGGGAGGGCCAGGAATGAGCAGTTCTTC. It codes for CATSSPFLSGRARNEQFF.

The rearrangement links TRBV6-5 to TRBJ2-4; the D gene is possibly TRBD1 (6 bases). This CDR3 has 19 residues. Trimming left V 0 bases short and J 1 base short, with 19 bases between. The germline V gene encodes CDR1 MNHEY and CDR2 SVGAGI. CDR3 DNA: TGTGCCAGCAGTTACTCGATGCCGGGACACCTTGGGGCCAAAAACATTCAGTACTTC. Translating it yields CASSYSMPGHLGAKNIQYF.

This clonotype was seen at least ten times. The CDR3 sequence: CASKGSAADTQYF. CDR3 sequence (DNA): TGTGCCAGCAAAGGTAGCGCGGCAGATACGCAGTATTTT. This chain joins TRBV5-6 and TRBJ2-3, with TRBD2 as a possible D gene (5 bases). The germline V gene has CDR1 SGHDT and CDR2 YYEEEE. The CDR3 runs to 13 residues. With 6 bases removed from V and 4 bases from J, the gap between germline ends came to 12 bases.